Here is one T cell receptor (beta chain) with its context. What it recognizes is unknown. This CDR3 is built from 13 residues. The germline V gene has CDR1 SGHDT and CDR2 YYEEEE. V lost 8 bases and J 9 bases, leaving 20 bases between the germline ends. The source of the sample is a study of Ad26.COV2.S vaccination and SARS-CoV-2 variants. Study conclusions and caveats: Reportedly, after vaccination the spike-specific CD8+ and CD4+ T cell responses displayed substantial breadth. Non-spike TCR breadth showed similarity between vaccine and placebo recipients. Responses of T cells in total may have been underestimated by the TCR breadth and depth analyses.

Clones were read by immunoSEQ multiplex PCR, and TCRdb kept only the in-frame ones, dropping some. The table has roughly 100,000 clones, 60% to 85% seen once. The chain employs TRBV5-6 and TRBJ1-2; D is perhaps TRBD1 (5 bases). The sample in question was peripheral blood, obtained after recovery from COVID-19. This clonotype was obtained from a human donor who had recovered from COVID-19. CDR3 bases: TGTGCCAGTTCCGAGGGGCGGCGTCGGAGCTACACCTTC. Encoded protein: CASSEGRRRSYTF.